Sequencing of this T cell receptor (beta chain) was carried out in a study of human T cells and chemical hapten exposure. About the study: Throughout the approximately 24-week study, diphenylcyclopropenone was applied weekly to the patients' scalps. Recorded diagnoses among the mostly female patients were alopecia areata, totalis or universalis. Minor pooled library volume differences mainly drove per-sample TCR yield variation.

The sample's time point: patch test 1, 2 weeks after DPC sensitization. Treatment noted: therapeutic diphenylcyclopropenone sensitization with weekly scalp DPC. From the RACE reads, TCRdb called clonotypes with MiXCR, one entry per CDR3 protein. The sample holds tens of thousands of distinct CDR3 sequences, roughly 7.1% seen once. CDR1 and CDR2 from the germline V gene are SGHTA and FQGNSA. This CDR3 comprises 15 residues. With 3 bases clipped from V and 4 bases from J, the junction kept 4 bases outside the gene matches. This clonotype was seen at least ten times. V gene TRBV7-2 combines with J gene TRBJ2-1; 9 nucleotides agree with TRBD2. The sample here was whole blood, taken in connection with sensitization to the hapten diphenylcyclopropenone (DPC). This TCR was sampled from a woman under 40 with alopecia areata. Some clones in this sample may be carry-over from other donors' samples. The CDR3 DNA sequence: TGTGCCAGCAGCTTGGGGACTAGCCTATACAATGAGCAGTTCTTC. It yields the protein CASSLGTSLYNEQFF.